The 9 T cell receptor beta chains reported below all come from one sample, sequenced in a study of shared clonotypes between healthy human individuals. Using immunoSEQ multiplex PCR, the repertoire was profiled, and TCRdb retains in-frame clones only, with some absent. Of roughly 480,000 clones in the sample, roughly 78% were seen once. Sequenced input: PBMCs. These receptors originate from a middle-aged woman in good health. Some clones in this sample may be carry-over from other donors' samples.

V is TRBV6-5 and J is TRBJ2-6; D is unclear. The germline V gene encodes CDR1 MNHEY and CDR2 SVGAGI. V lost 2 bases to trimming and J lost 0 bases, with 8 bases between them. The CDR3 extends over 16 amino acids. CDR3 sequence reads: CASSYAQNSGANVLTF. CDR3 nucleotides: TGTGCCAGCAGTTACGCACAGAACTCTGGGGCCAACGTCCTGACTTTC.

The chain is built from TRBV30 and TRBJ2-1, with 11 positions matching TRBD2. The CDR3 sequence is 13 residues long. The germline CDR1 and CDR2 sequences are GTSNPN and SVGIG (reference sequence). This CDR3 is CATGTSGYNEQFF. The CDR3 DNA follows: TGTGCTACCGGGACTAGCGGTTACAATGAGCAGTTCTTC.

This clone was recorded only once. A read error is possible here, since a much larger clone lies one base away. The V call is TRBV4-3, the J call TRBJ2-3, with D perhaps being TRBD1 or TRBD2 (6 bases each). Germline values: CDR1 LGHNA, CDR2 YSLEER. The CDR3 runs to 17 residues. Trimming shortened V by 2 bases and J by 0 bases, and 15 bases separated the two germline ends. The CDR3 DNA is TGCGCCAGCAGCCAATTGGGACTGGGACAAAGCACAGATACGCAGTATTTT. Protein sequence: CASSQLGLGQSTDTQYF.

This chain connects TRBV9 to TRBJ2-3; D could derive from TRBD1 or TRBD2 (6 bases each). This CDR3 has 15 amino acids. Per germline, CDR1 SGDLS and CDR2 YYNGEE. Trimming pared 0 bases from V and 3 bases from J, leaving 11 bases between. CDR3 nucleotide sequence: TGTGCCAGCAGCGTAGGGCAGGGGAGGACAGATACGCAGTATTTT. This codes for CASSVGQGRTDTQYF.

Worth noting for this clone: One base away lies a much larger clone, so this may be a sequencing read error. Other DNA sequences in this specimen translate into the identical CDR3. The chain employs TRBV7-9 and TRBJ2-7, with 10 bases aligning to TRBD1. CDR1 SEHNR and CDR2 FQNEAQ come from the germline V gene (reference sequence). CDR3 length equals 15 residues. CDR3 in DNA: TGTGCCAGCAGCCTAGCCGGGACAGGGGTCCACGAGCAGTACTTC. This translates into CASSLAGTGVHEQYF.

V is TRBV7-9 and J is TRBJ2-7, with 7 bases aligning to TRBD2. The V gene end was trimmed by 5 bases and the J gene end by 1 base; junction bases not matched to a gene: 14. Germline CDR1 is SEHNR and CDR2 is FQNEAQ (reference sequence). This CDR3 has 17 residues. The CDR3 sequence is CASSPASGPWGSYEQYF. The DNA for the CDR3 is TGTGCCAGCAGCCCTGCTAGCGGCCCCTGGGGGTCCTACGAGCAGTACTTC.

The V call is TRBV9, the J call TRBJ2-6; either TRBD1 or TRBD2 may supply D (5 bases each). Trimming removed 3 bases at V and 5 bases at J, with 30 bases between. Germline V gene lookup returns CDR1 SGDLS and CDR2 YYNGEE. The CDR3 runs to 21 residues. The CDR3: CASSGTPPDSPLHGRANVLTF. The DNA of the CDR3 is TGTGCCAGCAGCGGGACCCCCCCCGACAGTCCACTACACGGGAGGGCCAACGTCCTGACTTTC.

This clone was recorded only once. J is TRBJ2-3 and V is TRBV30; 7 bases map to TRBD2. Germline CDR1 is GTSNPN and CDR2 is SVGIG (reference sequence). The CDR3 consists of 13 residues. The V and J ends lost 8 bases and 2 bases, in that order; junction bases with no gene match: 7. The chain's CDR3 is CAGSRENTDTQYF. In DNA, the CDR3 is TGTGCCGGGTCGCGGGAGAACACAGATACGCAGTATTTT.

The chain combines TRBV4-3 with TRBJ1-4; tentatively, D is TRBD1 (6 bases). Germline loops: CDR1 LGHNA, CDR2 YSLEER. The V and J ends lost 0 bases and 6 bases respectively, with 26 bases between them. This CDR3 comprises 20 residues. The CDR3 DNA reads TGCGCCAGCAGCCAAGATCGGTTGGCGCCAGGGGTGGTTGGAGATGAAAAACTGTTTTTT. As protein: CASSQDRLAPGVVGDEKLFF.